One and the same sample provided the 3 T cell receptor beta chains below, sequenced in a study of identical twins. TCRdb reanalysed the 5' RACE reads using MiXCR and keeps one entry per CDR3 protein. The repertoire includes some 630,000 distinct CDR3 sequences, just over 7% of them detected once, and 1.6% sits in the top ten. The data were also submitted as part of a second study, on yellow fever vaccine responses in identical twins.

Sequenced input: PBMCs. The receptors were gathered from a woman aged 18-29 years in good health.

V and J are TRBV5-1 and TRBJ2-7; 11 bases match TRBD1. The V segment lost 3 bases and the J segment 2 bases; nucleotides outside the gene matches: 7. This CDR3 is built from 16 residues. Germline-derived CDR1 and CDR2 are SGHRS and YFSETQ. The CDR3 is CASSSRTGGEAYEQYF. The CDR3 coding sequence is TGCGCCAGCAGCTCGAGGACAGGGGGCGAAGCCTACGAGCAGTACTTC. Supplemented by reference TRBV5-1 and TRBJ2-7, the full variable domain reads KAGVTQTPRYLIKTRGQQVTLSCSPISGHRSVSWYQQTPGQGLQFLFEYFSETQRNKGNFPGRFSGRQFSNSRSEMNVSTLELGDSALYLCASSSRTGGEAYEQYFGPGTRLTVT.

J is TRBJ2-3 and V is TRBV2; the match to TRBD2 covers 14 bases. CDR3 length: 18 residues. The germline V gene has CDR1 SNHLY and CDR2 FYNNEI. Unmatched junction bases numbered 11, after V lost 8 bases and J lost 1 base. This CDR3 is CASCSTSGRARGTDTQYF. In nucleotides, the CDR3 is TGTGCCAGCTGTTCGACTAGCGGGAGGGCCCGGGGCACAGATACGCAGTATTTT.

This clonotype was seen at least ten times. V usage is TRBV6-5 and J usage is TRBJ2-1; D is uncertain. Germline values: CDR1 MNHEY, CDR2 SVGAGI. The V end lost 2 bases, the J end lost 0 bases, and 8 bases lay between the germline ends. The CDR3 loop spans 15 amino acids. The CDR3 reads CASSYDSSSYNEQFF. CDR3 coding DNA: TGTGCCAGCAGTTACGACTCTAGCTCCTACAATGAGCAGTTCTTC.